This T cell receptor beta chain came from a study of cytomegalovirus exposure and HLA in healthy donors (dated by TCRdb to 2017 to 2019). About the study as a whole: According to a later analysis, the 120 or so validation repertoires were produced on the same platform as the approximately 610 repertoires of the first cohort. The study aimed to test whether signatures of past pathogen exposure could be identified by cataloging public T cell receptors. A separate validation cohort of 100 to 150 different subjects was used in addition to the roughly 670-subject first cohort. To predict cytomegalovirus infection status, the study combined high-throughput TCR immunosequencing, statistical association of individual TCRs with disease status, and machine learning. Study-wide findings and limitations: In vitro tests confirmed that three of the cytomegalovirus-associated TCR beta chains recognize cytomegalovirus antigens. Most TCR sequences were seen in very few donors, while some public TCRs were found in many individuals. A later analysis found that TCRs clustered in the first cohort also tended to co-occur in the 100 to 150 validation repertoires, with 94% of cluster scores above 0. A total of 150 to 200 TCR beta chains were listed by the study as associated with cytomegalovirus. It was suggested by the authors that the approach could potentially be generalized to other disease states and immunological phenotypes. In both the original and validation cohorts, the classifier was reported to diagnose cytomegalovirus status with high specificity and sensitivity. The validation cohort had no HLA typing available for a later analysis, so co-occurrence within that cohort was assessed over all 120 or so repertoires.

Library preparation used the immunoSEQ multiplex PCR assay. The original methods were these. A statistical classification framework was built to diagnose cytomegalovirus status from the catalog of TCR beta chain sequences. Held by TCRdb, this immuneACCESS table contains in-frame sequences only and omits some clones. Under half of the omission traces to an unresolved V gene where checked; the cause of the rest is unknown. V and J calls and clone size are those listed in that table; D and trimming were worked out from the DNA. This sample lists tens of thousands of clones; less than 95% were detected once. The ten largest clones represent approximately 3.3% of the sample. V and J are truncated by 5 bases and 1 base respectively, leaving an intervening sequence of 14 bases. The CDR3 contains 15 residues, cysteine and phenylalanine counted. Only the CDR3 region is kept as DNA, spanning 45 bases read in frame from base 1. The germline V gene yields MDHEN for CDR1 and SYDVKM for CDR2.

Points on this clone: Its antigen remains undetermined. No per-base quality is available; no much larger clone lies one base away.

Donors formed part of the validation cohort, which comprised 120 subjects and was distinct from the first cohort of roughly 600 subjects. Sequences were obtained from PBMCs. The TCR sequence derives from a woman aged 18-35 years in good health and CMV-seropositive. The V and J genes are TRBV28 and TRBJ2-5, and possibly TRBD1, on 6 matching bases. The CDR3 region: CASSILGTLQETQYF. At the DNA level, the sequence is TGTGCCAGCAGTATACTCGGGACACTCCAAGAGACCCAGTACTTC.